This T cell receptor beta chain was captured by sequencing in a study of post-analysis software for immune sequencing data. Regarding the study as a whole: Roughly 5 TRBV segments, TRBV5-6, TRBV5-1 and TRBV20-1 among them, were found more frequent in patients than controls. There was significantly lower normalized Chao1 diversity in multiple sclerosis patients than in controls.

Germline values: CDR1 SGHTA, CDR2 FQGNSA. CDR3 length equals 13 residues. V was pared by 2 bases and J by 5 bases, with 7 bases between. This clonotype was picked up a small number of times. Its target is unknown. Tagging with unique molecular identifiers was a feature of the TCR beta cDNA libraries. Around 450,000 cDNA molecules were recovered from an input of about 0.9 to 11 million T cells. MiXCR, applied by TCRdb to the PCR reads, yields one record per CDR3 protein. Of 350,000 to 500,000 distinct CDR3 sequences listed, more than 30% are singletons. The TCR sequence derives from a girl aged 2 to 10 with multiple sclerosis. This sequence joins TRBV7-2 and TRBJ1-5, with D unclear. Sequenced sample: blood. The CDR3 nucleotides are TGTGCCAGCAGCTTAACCAGGTATCAGCCCCAGCATTTT. The encoded protein is CASSLTRYQPQHF. Full variable domain (missing parts from reference TRBV7-2 and TRBJ1-5): GAGVSQSPSNKVTEKGKDVELRCDPISGHTALYWYRQSLGQGLEFLIYFQGNSAPDKSGLPSDRFSAERTGGSVSTLTIQRTQQEDSAVYLCASSLTRYQPQHFGDGTRLSIL.